This paragraph reports one TCR beta chain. This receptor's antigen is unknown. No base quality values were provided; no much bigger clone lies one nucleotide off. The data stem from a study of cytomegalovirus exposure and HLA in healthy donors (TCRdb year 2017). With regard to the full study: According to a later analysis, the 120 or so validation repertoires were produced on the same platform as the approximately 600 repertoires of the first cohort. The study was designed to test whether signatures of past pathogen exposure could be identified by cataloging public T cell receptors. Along with the roughly 670-subject first cohort, a separate validation cohort of over a hundred different subjects was used. The study combined high-throughput TCR immunosequencing, statistical association of individual TCRs with disease status, and machine learning to predict cytomegalovirus infection status.

V is pruned by 6 bases and J by 0 bases, leaving 8 bases of the junction without a gene match. CDR1 and CDR2, per the germline V gene (reference sequence), are MNHNY and SVGAGI. There are 16 amino acids in the CDR3, from cysteine to phenylalanine inclusive. The entry retains the CDR3 DNA only, 48 bases that are in frame from base 1. Donors formed part of the validation cohort, which comprised about 130 subjects and was distinct from the first cohort of 666 subjects. To prepare the library, the immunoSEQ multiplex PCR assay was applied. The authors' pipeline ran thus. A statistical classification framework was built for diagnosing cytomegalovirus status from the catalog of TCR beta chain sequences. Not all clones reach the TCRdb copy of this immuneACCESS table, which keeps in-frame sequences only. Checked studies attribute under half of the gap to unresolved V genes and leave the rest unexplained. V, J and clone size reflect that table, while D and trimming were determined from the DNA. The sample profile shows more than 95,000 clones; around 85% of them were found once. The ten biggest clones cover less than 4.5% of the sample.

What the authors observed across the whole study: The classifier was reported to diagnose cytomegalovirus status with high specificity and sensitivity in both the original cohort and the validation cohort. Most TCR sequences were observed very rarely across donors, whereas some public TCRs were present in many individuals. It was suggested by the authors that the approach could potentially be generalized to other disease states and immunological phenotypes. In vitro tests confirmed that three of the cytomegalovirus-associated TCR beta chains recognize cytomegalovirus antigens. The study listed 164 TCR beta chains as associated with cytomegalovirus. Of the cluster scores, 90% to 95% were above 0 in a later analysis, which found that TCRs clustered in the first cohort also tended to co-occur in the roughly 130 validation repertoires. A later analysis lacked HLA typing for the validation cohort, so it scored co-occurrence in that cohort across all 120 repertoires.

The chain joins TRBV6-6 to TRBJ1-1, and TRBD1 matches 9 of the central bases. The TCR comes from a man younger than 35 in good health and CMV-seropositive. Sequencing input: PBMCs. The bases are TGTGCCAGCAGAAGTTTACAGGGGGCTATGAACACTGAAGCTTTCTTT. Translated, it gives CASRSLQGAMNTEAFF.